Detailed here is one T cell receptor beta chain. No antigen is known for it. The treatment here: roughly 20 received Ad26.COV2.S at low or high dose, single or two shots; about 5 received placebo; per-sample allocation not given. Sampling occurred on day 63 after the first vaccine or placebo injection. TCRdb keeps only in-frame clones here, not all; method: immunoSEQ multiplex PCR. The data show 250,000 or so clones, roughly 85% seen once. The data derive from a study of Ad26.COV2.S vaccination and SARS-CoV-2 variants. Findings and limits, study-wide: Those who received the vaccine showed greater spike-specific TCR breadth than those given placebo. Substantial breadth was reportedly displayed by spike-specific CD8+ and CD4+ T cell responses after vaccination.

The sample in question was peripheral blood, obtained in a trial of Ad26.COV2.S vaccine versus placebo. The TCR was taken from a person aged 18-60 years who received the Ad26.COV2.S COVID-19 vaccine or a placebo.

CDR3 nucleotide sequence: TGTGCCAGCAGCCCCCCCCCTAGCGGAGATGGGGAGCTGTTTTTT. Translating it yields CASSPPPSGDGELFF. The chain uses TRBV27 and TRBJ2-2; TRBD2 matches at 7 bases. V lost 6 bases and J lost 8; bases outside the gene matches: 12. The CDR3 extends over 15 amino acids. Germline loops: CDR1 MNHEY, CDR2 SMNVEV (reference sequence).